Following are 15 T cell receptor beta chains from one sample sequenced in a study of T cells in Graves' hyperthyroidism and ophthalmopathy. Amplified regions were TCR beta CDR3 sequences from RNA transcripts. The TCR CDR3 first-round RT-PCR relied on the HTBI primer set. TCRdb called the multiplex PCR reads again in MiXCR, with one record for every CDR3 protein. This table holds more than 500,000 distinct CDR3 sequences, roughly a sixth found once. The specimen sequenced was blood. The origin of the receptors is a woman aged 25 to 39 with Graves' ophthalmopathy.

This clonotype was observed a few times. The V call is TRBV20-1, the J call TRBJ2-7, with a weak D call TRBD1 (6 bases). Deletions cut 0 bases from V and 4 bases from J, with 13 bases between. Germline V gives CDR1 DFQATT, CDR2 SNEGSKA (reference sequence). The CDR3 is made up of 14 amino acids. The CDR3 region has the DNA TGCAGTGCTAGAGATTCCGGACAGAATTACGAGCAGTACTTC. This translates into CSARDSGQNYEQYF.

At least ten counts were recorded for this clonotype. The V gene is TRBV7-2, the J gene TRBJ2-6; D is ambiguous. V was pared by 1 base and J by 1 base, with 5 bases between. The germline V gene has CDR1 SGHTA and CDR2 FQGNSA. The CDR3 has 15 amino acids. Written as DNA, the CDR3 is TGTGCCAGCAGCTTAGGAACGTCTGGGGCCAACGTCCTGACTTTC. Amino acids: CASSLGTSGANVLTF.

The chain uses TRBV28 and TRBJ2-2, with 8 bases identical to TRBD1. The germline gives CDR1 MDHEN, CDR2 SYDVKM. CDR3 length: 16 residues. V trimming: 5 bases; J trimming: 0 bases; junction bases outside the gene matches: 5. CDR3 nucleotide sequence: TGTGCCAGCAGTCAAACAGGGGGTGCGAACACCGGGGAGCTGTTTTTT. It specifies CASSQTGGANTGELFF.

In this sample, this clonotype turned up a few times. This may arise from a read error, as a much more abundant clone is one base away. The chain's CDR3 is CASSLSGNAIYF. CDR3 nucleotides: TGTGCCAGCAGTTTATCTGGAAACGCCATATATTTT. The chain couples TRBV12-3 or TRBV12-4 to TRBJ1-3; no clear D. This CDR3 region has 12 residues.

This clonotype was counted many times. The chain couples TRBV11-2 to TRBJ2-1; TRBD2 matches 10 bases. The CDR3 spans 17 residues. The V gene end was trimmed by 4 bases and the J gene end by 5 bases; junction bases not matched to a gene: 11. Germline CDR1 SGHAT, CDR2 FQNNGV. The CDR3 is CASSWPIAGGGDNEQFF. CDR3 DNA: TGTGCCAGCAGCTGGCCGATAGCGGGAGGAGGAGACAATGAGCAGTTCTTC. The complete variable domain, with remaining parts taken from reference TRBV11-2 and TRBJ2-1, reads EAGVAQSPRYKIIEKRQSVAFWCNPISGHATLYWYQQILGQGPKLLIQFQNNGVVDDSQLPKDRFSAERLKGVDSTLKIQPAKLEDSAVYLCASSWPIAGGGDNEQFFGPGTRLTVL.

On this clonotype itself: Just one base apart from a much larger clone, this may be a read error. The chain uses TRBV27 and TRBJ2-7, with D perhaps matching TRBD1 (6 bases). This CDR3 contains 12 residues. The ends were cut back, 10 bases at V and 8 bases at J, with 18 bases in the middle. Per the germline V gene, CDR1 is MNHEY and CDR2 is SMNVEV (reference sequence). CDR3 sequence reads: CATSVLQGQQYF. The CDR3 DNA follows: TGTGCCACCAGCGTGTTACAGGGACAGCAGTACTTC.

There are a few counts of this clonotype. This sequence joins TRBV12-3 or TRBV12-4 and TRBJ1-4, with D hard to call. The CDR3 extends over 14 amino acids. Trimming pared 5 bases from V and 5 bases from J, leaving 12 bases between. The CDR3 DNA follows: TGTGCCAGCAGTCCGACGGTGAGGAATGAAAAACTGTTTTTT. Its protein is CASSPTVRNEKLFF.

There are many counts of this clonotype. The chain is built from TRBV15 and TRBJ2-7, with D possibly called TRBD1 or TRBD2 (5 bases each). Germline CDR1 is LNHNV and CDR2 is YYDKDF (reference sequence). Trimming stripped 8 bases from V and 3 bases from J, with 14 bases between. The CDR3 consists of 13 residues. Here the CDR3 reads CATGPGRNYEQYF. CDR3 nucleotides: TGTGCCACCGGTCCGGGACGGAACTACGAGCAGTACTTC. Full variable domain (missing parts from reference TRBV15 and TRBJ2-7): DAMVIQNPRYQVTQFGKPVTLSCSQTLNHNVMYWYQQKSSQAPKLLFHYYDKDFNNEADTPDNFQSRRPNTSFCFLDIRSPGLGDTAMYLCATGPGRNYEQYFGPGTRLTVT.

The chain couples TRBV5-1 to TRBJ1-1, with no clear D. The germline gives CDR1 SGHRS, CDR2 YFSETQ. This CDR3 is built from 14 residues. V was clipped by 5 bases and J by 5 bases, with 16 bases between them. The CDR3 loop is CASSQTLRGTEAFF. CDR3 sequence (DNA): TGCGCCAGCAGTCAGACCCTTAGAGGGACTGAAGCTTTCTTT.

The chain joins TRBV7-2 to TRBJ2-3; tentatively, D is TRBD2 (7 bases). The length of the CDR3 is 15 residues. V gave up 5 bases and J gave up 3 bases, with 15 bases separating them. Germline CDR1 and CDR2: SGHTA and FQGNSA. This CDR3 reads CASSLRGGGTDTQYF. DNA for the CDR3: TGTGCCAGCAGCCTTAGGGGAGGGGGGACAGATACGCAGTATTTT.

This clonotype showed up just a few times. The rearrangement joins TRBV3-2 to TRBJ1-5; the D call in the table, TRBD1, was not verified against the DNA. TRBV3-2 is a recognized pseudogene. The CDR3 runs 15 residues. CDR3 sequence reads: CASSQGQISNQPQHF. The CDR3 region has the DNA TGTGCCAGCAGCCAAGGACAGATTAGCAATCAGCCCCAGCATTTT.

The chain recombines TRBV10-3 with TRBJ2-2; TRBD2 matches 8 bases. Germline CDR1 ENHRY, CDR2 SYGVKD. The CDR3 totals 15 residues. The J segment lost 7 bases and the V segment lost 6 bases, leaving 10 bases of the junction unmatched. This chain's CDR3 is CAIRLTLGTSGELFF. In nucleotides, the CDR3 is TGTGCCATCAGACTTACCCTAGGGACTAGCGGGGAGCTGTTTTTT.

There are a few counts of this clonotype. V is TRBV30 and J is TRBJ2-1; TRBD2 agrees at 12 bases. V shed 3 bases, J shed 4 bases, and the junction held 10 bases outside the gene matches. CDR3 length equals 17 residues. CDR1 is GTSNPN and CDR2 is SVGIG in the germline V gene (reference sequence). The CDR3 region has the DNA TGTGCCTGGAGGAACGGCCGGACTAGCGGGACTTACAATGAGCAGTTCTTC. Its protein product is CAWRNGRTSGTYNEQFF.

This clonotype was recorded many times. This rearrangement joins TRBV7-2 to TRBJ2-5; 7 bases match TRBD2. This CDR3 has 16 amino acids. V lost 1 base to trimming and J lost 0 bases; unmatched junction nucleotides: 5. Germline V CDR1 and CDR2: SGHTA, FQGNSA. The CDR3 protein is CASSLGMGGYQETQYF. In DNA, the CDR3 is TGTGCCAGCAGCTTAGGAATGGGGGGGTACCAAGAGACCCAGTACTTC.

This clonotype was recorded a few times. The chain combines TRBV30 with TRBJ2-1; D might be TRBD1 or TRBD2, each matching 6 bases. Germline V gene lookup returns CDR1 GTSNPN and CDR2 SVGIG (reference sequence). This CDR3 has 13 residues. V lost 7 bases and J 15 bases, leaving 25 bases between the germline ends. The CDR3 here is CALDPARGRLRFF. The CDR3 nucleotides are TGTGCCTTGGACCCGGCCCGGGGGCGACTCCGGTTCTTC.